What follows is one TCR beta chain and its context. CDR1 is LNHDA, CDR2 SQIVND, per germline (reference sequence). This CDR3 comprises 14 residues. V gave up 5 bases and J gave up 3 bases, with 10 bases separating them. The data derive from a study of shared clonotypes between healthy human individuals. Measured with immunoSEQ multiplex PCR; TCRdb has only the in-frame clones, and not every one. The sample includes 850,000 to 1,200,000 clones, 75% of them seen just once. The sequencing sample was made of memory CD4+ T cells sorted from blood. The subset is: CD45RA-negative fraction. The chain is built from TRBV19 and TRBJ2-2, with D tentatively TRBD2 (5 bases). The source is a man between 18 and 29 years old in good health. Written as DNA, the CDR3 is TGTGCCAGTAGTCCCCGCGGGTACACCGGGGAGCTGTTTTTT. It specifies CASSPRGYTGELFF.